These 7 T cell receptor beta chains were all obtained from the same sample, sequenced in a study of blood T cell repertoires in COVID-19. Sequenced by immunoSEQ multiplex PCR; TCRdb stores in-frame clones only, minus some. The repertoire includes about 480,000 clones, 70% to 90% of them detected once, and 1.8% sits in the top ten. Sequences were obtained from PBMCs or T cells enriched from blood (not recorded which). The receptors come from a woman in her 40s who had recovered from COVID-19.

The chain links TRBV9 to TRBJ2-7; tentatively, D is TRBD2 (5 bases). There are 15 residues in the CDR3. The V end lost 2 bases, the J end lost 0 bases, and 12 bases lay between the germline ends. The V gene's germline CDR1 is SGDLS and CDR2 YYNGEE. The chain's CDR3 is CASSVRAEASYEQYF. In DNA, the CDR3 is TGTGCCAGCAGCGTTCGAGCGGAGGCCTCCTACGAGCAGTACTTC.

The chain has TRBV5-1 and TRBJ1-2; possibly TRBD1 for D (6 bases). This CDR3 contains 14 residues. The V end was cut by 1 base, the J end by 3 bases, with 10 bases between. Germline CDR1 SGHRS, CDR2 YFSETQ. The CDR3 nucleotides are TGCGCCAGCAGCTTGCCTGGACAGCACTATGGCTACACCTTC. Protein sequence: CASSLPGQHYGYTF.

The genes are TRBV18 and TRBJ2-2, with TRBD1 identical over 8 bases. The CDR3 has 17 amino acids. The germline V gene encodes CDR1 KGHSH and CDR2 LQKENI. J gave up 2 bases and V 5 bases, and 10 bases lay outside the gene matches. The CDR3: CASSTLRDRSNTGELFF. Here the CDR3 DNA reads TGTGCCAGCTCAACACTCCGGGACAGGAGCAACACCGGGGAGCTGTTTTTT.

CDR3 sequence (DNA): TGTGCCGGAGATACTAGCGGGAGGGCTACAGATACGCAGTATTTT. Protein: CAGDTSGRATDTQYF. The chain employs TRBV5-8 and TRBJ2-3; TRBD2 matches 13 bases. CDR3 size: 15 residues. Trimming took 10 bases from V and 3 from J; bases not matched to a gene: 8. Germline V gene data show CDR1 as SGHTS and CDR2 as YDEGEE.

The gene calls are TRBV5-3 and TRBJ1-2; D is unresolved. TRBV5-3 is placed among ORFs of uncertain function. The CDR3 covers 11 residues. V shed 4 bases and J shed 13 bases, with 14 bases lying between them. CDR3 sequence (DNA): TGTGCCAGAAGCCATACCCAGGTGGGCACCTTC. Amino acids: CARSHTQVGTF.

V and J are TRBV19 and TRBJ1-2; D might be TRBD1 (5 bases). The V end was cut by 7 bases, the J end by 5 bases, with 8 bases between. The CDR3 is 11 amino acids. Germline loops: CDR1 LNHDA, CDR2 SQIVND (reference sequence). CDR3 DNA: TGTGCCAGTACTCCAGGGTATGGCTACACCTTC. Translated: CASTPGYGYTF.

There are a few counts of this clone. This rearrangement joins TRBV2 to TRBJ2-1; 12 nucleotides agree with TRBD2. CDR1 and CDR2 from the germline V gene are SNHLY and FYNNEI. This CDR3 has 15 residues. The V gene end was trimmed by 3 bases and the J gene end by 8 bases; junction bases not matched to a gene: 5. CDR3: CASSDTSGRSYEQFF. Here the CDR3 DNA reads TGTGCCAGCAGTGATACTAGCGGGAGGAGTTATGAGCAGTTCTTC.